This passage covers 2 T cell receptor beta chains from one sample sequenced in a study of identical twins. TCRdb independently ran MiXCR on the 5' RACE reads; one entry per CDR3 protein. The sample consists of a few hundred thousand distinct CDR3 sequences, roughly 9% of them appearing once. Sequencing was carried out using naive T cells sorted from blood. The source of these receptors is a woman aged 50 to 60 in good health.

This chain uses TRBV27 with TRBJ2-1, with TRBD2 identical over 13 bases. V lost 5 bases to trimming and J lost 3 bases; unmatched junction nucleotides: 4. The CDR3 loop spans 16 amino acids. In germline, CDR1 is MNHEY, CDR2 SMNVEV (reference sequence). CDR3 amino acids: CASSDRLAGGYNEQFF. The CDR3 coding sequence is TGTGCCAGCAGTGATAGACTAGCGGGAGGCTACAATGAGCAGTTCTTC.

V usage is TRBV10-1 and J usage is TRBJ2-3; TRBD1 is a possible D gene (5 bases). This CDR3 is 14 amino acids long. Germline V gene data show CDR1 as WNHNN and CDR2 as SYGVQD (reference sequence). V dropped 1 base and J dropped 8 bases, with 13 bases sitting between them. CDR3 loop: CASSEFEGQGTQYF. In DNA, the CDR3 is TGCGCCAGCAGTGAGTTCGAAGGGCAGGGTACGCAGTATTTT.